The rows below give T cell receptor beta chains drawn from one sample of a study of T-cell memory formation after mild COVID-19. TCRdb re-analysed the 5' RACE reads in MiXCR, keeping a single row per CDR3 protein. The sample has 350,000 to 550,000 distinct CDR3 sequences, approximately 19% seen once. Specimen: PBMCs or a T cell subset sorted from them (not recorded which). These receptors were obtained from a man between 18 and 35 years old who had mild COVID-19 (a few samples of this study predate the infection). Cell type and time point are not known. Each CDR3 is given with its conserved first and last residue. The order of the fields is clone size, V gene, CDR3 length, J gene, D gene, CDR3 protein, CDR3 DNA. A D gene is named only where the DNA matches it firmly. Size tells how often a clone was seen (once, few, many) or the class of an expanded clone, and some rows leave it out.

few,TRBV7-9,16,TRBJ2-1,TRBD2,CASSSAGGPSYNEQFF,TGTGCCAGCAGCTCTGCGGGGGGGCCTTCGTACAATGAGCAGTTCTTC
few,TRBV6-6,15,TRBJ1-3,.,CASNHDSYSGNTIYF,TGTGCCAGCAATCACGACAGCTACTCTGGAAACACCATATATTTT
.,TRBV6-2/TRBV6-3,16,TRBJ2-3,.,CASSLGTPWTIGTQYF,TGTGCCAGCAGTTTGGGGACACCGTGGACGATCGGTACGCAGTATTTT
.,TRBV20-1,13,TRBJ1-1,.,CSANPPGDTEAFF,TGCAGTGCAAACCCACCAGGGGACACTGAAGCTTTCTTT
.,TRBV2,18,TRBJ2-6,TRBD1,CASSLLGQGSTGANVLTF,TGTGCCAGCAGTCTTCTAGGACAGGGGAGTACTGGGGCCAACGTCCTGACTTTC
.,TRBV20-1,11,TRBJ1-2,TRBD1,CSLHRGYGYTF,TGCAGTTTGCACAGGGGTTATGGCTACACCTTC
.,TRBV7-9,12,TRBJ2-1,.,CASSLEVHEQFF,TGTGCCAGCAGCTTAGAGGTCCATGAGCAGTTCTTC
many,TRBV7-2,15,TRBJ1-4,.,CASSLAWQPNEKLFF,TGTGCCAGCAGCTTAGCATGGCAGCCGAATGAAAAACTGTTTTTT
.,TRBV5-6,15,TRBJ2-2,TRBD2,CASSLAGAPTGELFF,TGTGCCAGCAGCTTAGCGGGGGCCCCAACCGGGGAGCTGTTTTTT
.,TRBV7-2,14,TRBJ1-5,.,CASTKRGSNQPQHF,TGTGCCAGCACCAAGAGGGGCAGCAATCAGCCCCAGCATTTT
.,TRBV4-1,14,TRBJ2-1,.,CASSQDRTTDEQFF,TGCGCCAGCAGCCAAGATAGGACTACCGATGAGCAGTTCTTC
few,TRBV7-2,14,TRBJ2-5,.,CASTPRVPGETQYF,TGTGCCAGCACCCCCCGGGTACCTGGGGAGACCCAGTACTTC
.,TRBV5-4,16,TRBJ2-5,TRBD2,CASSLALAGTQETQYF,TGTGCCAGCAGCTTGGCCCTAGCGGGAACGCAAGAGACCCAGTACTTC
few,TRBV28,14,TRBJ2-2,TRBD1,CASDRAQGTGELFF,TGTGCCAGCGACAGGGCTCAAGGCACCGGGGAGCTGTTTTTT
.,TRBV12-3/TRBV12-4,16,TRBJ2-3,TRBD1,CASSPPRGSSTDTQYF,TGTGCCAGCAGCCCTCCCAGGGGGTCTAGCACAGATACGCAGTATTTT
.,TRBV5-1,14,TRBJ1-1,.,CASRRTGFDTEAFF,TGCGCCAGCAGACGTACAGGGTTTGACACTGAAGCTTTCTTT
many,TRBV5-4,11,TRBJ2-5,.,CASSGGETQYF,TGTGCCAGCAGCGGAGGGGAGACCCAGTACTTC
.,TRBV20-1,16,TRBJ2-5,TRBD1,CSAKTMGQGLRETQYF,TGCAGTGCTAAGACAATGGGACAGGGGCTGCGAGAGACCCAGTACTTC
.,TRBV9,15,TRBJ1-1,TRBD1,CASSARQGASAEAFF,TGTGCCAGCAGCGCACGACAGGGGGCTTCTGCTGAAGCTTTCTTT
.,TRBV9,15,TRBJ2-7,TRBD2,CASSGGLAGPYEQYF,TGTGCCAGCAGCGGGGGACTAGCGGGGCCCTACGAGCAGTACTTC
.,TRBV28,14,TRBJ1-2,TRBD1,CASSYSGGNYGYTF,TGTGCCAGCAGTTATTCAGGGGGCAACTATGGCTACACCTTC
few,TRBV5-1,14,TRBJ2-3,TRBD2,CASSIAGFTDTQYF,TGCGCCAGCAGCATAGCGGGGTTCACAGATACGCAGTATTTT
few,TRBV6-5,13,TRBJ2-3,.,CASSYSDGNTQYF,TGTGCCAGCAGTTACTCGGACGGGAATACGCAGTATTTT
.,TRBV12-3/TRBV12-4,13,TRBJ2-3,.,CASSFVPSDTQYF,TGTGCCAGCAGTTTCGTCCCGTCAGATACGCAGTATTTT
.,TRBV5-1,17,TRBJ2-1,TRBD2,CASSSGLAGAFYNEQFF,TGCGCCAGCAGTTCGGGACTAGCGGGGGCCTTCTACAATGAGCAGTTCTTC
many,TRBV6-5,11,TRBJ2-1,.,CASSSGNEQFF,TGTGCCAGCAGTTCCGGGAATGAGCAGTTCTTC
.,TRBV7-2,13,TRBJ1-4,.,CASSLNSNEKLFF,TGTGCCAGCAGCTTGAACAGTAATGAAAAACTGTTTTTT
.,TRBV20-1,13,TRBJ1-1,.,CSARSDANTEAFF,TGCAGTGCTAGATCTGATGCGAACACTGAAGCTTTCTTT
many,TRBV7-9,12,TRBJ2-2,.,CASSINTGELFF,TGTGCCAGCAGCATTAACACCGGGGAGCTGTTTTTT
.,TRBV7-9,14,TRBJ1-6,.,CAGSSRGPNSPLHF,TGTGCCGGCAGCTCACGGGGGCCTAATTCACCCCTCCACTTT
few,TRBV18,14,TRBJ1-4,.,CASSPQSDPEKLFF,TGTGCCAGCTCACCTCAATCGGACCCGGAAAAACTGTTTTTT
few,TRBV5-5,19,TRBJ2-6,.,CASSSGVGRLSSGANVLTF,TGTGCCAGCAGCTCTGGGGTGGGCAGGCTCAGCTCTGGGGCCAACGTCCTGACTTTC
.,TRBV7-8,12,TRBJ2-3,.,CASSPTDGTQYF,TGTGCCAGCAGCCCCACGGACGGTACGCAGTATTTT
few,TRBV7-2,12,TRBJ2-1,.,CASSPGSPEQFF,TGTGCCAGCAGCCCAGGGAGTCCCGAGCAGTTCTTC
few,TRBV12-3/TRBV12-4,17,TRBJ2-3,TRBD2,CASSPPLLAGGRHTQYF,TGTGCCAGCAGTCCCCCTTTACTAGCGGGGGGGCGACATACGCAGTATTTT
few,TRBV11-2,13,TRBJ1-2,.,CASSLGTRRGYTF,TGTGCCAGCAGCTTAGGGACGAGACGCGGCTACACCTTC
.,TRBV21-1,12,TRBJ2-7,.,CASRDRSYEQYF,TGTGCCAGCAGGGACAGATCCTACGAGCAGTACTTC
once,TRBV3-1,19,TRBJ2-1,TRBD2,CASSQDILAGRLKDNEQFF,TGTGCCAGCAGCCAAGATATACTAGCGGGGCGCCTTAAGGACAATGAGCAGTTCTTC
few,TRBV6-1,13,TRBJ1-1,.,CASYSGRLTEAFF,TGTGCCAGCTATAGCGGACGACTAACTGAAGCTTTCTTT
few,TRBV3-1,13,TRBJ2-2,.,CASSQTESGELFF,TGTGCCAGCAGCCAGACTGAAAGCGGGGAGCTGTTTTTT
.,TRBV15,17,TRBJ1-6,TRBD1,CATSRANTGTGLSPLHF,TGTGCCACCAGCAGAGCCAATACCGGGACAGGGCTTTCACCCCTCCACTTT
.,TRBV7-2,14,TRBJ1-2,.,CASSLGPQDYGYTF,TGTGCCAGCAGCTTAGGACCCCAGGATTATGGCTACACCTTC
.,TRBV7-2,16,TRBJ2-5,.,CASSFQEGWPSETQYF,TGTGCCAGCAGCTTCCAGGAGGGGTGGCCATCAGAGACCCAGTACTTC
.,TRBV5-1,10,TRBJ2-1,.,CASSLEEQFF,TGCGCCAGCAGCTTGGAGGAGCAGTTCTTC
.,TRBV29-1,13,TRBJ1-1,.,CSVDPAELSEAFF,TGCAGCGTTGACCCCGCAGAACTCTCTGAAGCTTTCTTT
.,TRBV15,18,TRBJ2-1,TRBD2,CATSMGLAGGSIVHEQFF,TGTGCCACCAGCATGGGACTAGCGGGGGGATCAATTGTCCATGAGCAGTTCTTC
few,TRBV15,18,TRBJ2-7,TRBD1,CATSRDLIVVTGSYEQYF,TGTGCCACCAGCAGAGATCTGATTGTGGTGACAGGGTCCTACGAGCAGTACTTC